Below, 31 T cell receptor beta chains from the same sample are listed, as sequenced in a study of T cell responses to AZD1222 COVID-19 vaccine. Assay: immunoSEQ multiplex PCR; the TCRdb copy retains only in-frame clones and omits some. The sample yields around 110,000 clones, 93% seen once. This specimen was peripheral blood, taken on day 0 of AZD1222 vaccination. All receptors derive from an adult in good health.

The chain uses TRBV2 and TRBJ1-1; D might be TRBD1 (5 bases). Looked up from germline, CDR1 is SNHLY and CDR2 is FYNNEI. The V gene lost 4 bases and the J gene lost 4 bases, with 10 bases spanning the gap. The CDR3 is made up of 13 amino acids. CDR3 sequence reads: CASSVSRGTEAFF. The CDR3, as DNA: TGTGCCAGCAGTGTCTCGAGGGGCACTGAAGCTTTCTTT.

This rearrangement joins TRBV5-1 to TRBJ2-5; 10 bases fit TRBD2. With V trimmed by 0 bases and J by 5 bases, 7 bases remained unmatched. CDR1 is SGHRS, CDR2 YFSETQ, per germline. The CDR3 is 16 amino acids. CDR3 nucleotides: TGCGCCAGCAGCTTGGCGGCTAGCGGGAGTAGGGAGACCCAGTACTTC. This codes for CASSLAASGSRETQYF. Filled out from reference TRBV5-1 and TRBJ2-5, the complete variable domain reads KAGVTQTPRYLIKTRGQQVTLSCSPISGHRSVSWYQQTPGQGLQFLFEYFSETQRNKGNFPGRFSGRQFSNSRSEMNVSTLELGDSALYLCASSLAASGSRETQYFGPGTRLLVL.

The chain joins TRBV11-3 to TRBJ2-1; D is perhaps TRBD1 (6 bases). V gave up 0 bases and J gave up 4 bases, with 10 bases separating them. Looked up from germline, CDR1 is SGHNT and CDR2 is YENEEA. This CDR3 has 15 amino acids. CDR3 region: CASSLDHQGYNEQFF. CDR3 DNA: TGTGCCAGCAGCTTAGATCATCAGGGGTACAATGAGCAGTTCTTC.

The chain couples TRBV11-3 to TRBJ2-2; no clear D gene. Germline V lookup: CDR1 SGHNT, CDR2 YENEEA. V lost 1 base and J lost 6, with 6 bases in between. The CDR3 sequence is 13 residues long. This CDR3 reads CASSLVLSGELFF. The CDR3 DNA follows: TGTGCCAGCAGCTTAGTACTATCCGGGGAGCTGTTTTTT.

The V gene is TRBV5-1, the J gene TRBJ2-7, with TRBD2 identical over 10 bases. The CDR3 is 14 amino acids. V lost 5 bases and J lost 3; bases outside the gene matches: 5. CDR1 and CDR2 (germline): SGHRS, YFSETQ. DNA for the CDR3: TGCGCCAGCAGACCTGGACTAGCGGACTACGAGCAGTACTTC. Amino acid sequence: CASRPGLADYEQYF.

This rearrangement joins TRBV28 to TRBJ2-5; no reliable D call. The CDR3 length is 15 residues. Trimming stripped 5 bases from V and 2 bases from J, with 15 bases between. CDR1 is MDHEN, CDR2 SYDVKM, per germline. The CDR3 is CASSPTEGRQETQYF. The CDR3 bases are TGTGCCAGCAGTCCGACGGAAGGAAGACAAGAGACCCAGTACTTC.

The chain employs TRBV19 and TRBJ2-3, with TRBD1 matching over 9 bases. The germline gives CDR1 LNHDA, CDR2 SQIVND (reference sequence). This CDR3 spans 16 amino acids. V shed 4 bases and J 0 bases; nucleotides not matched to a gene: 5. The CDR3 region has the DNA TGTGCCAGTAGTAGGGGACAGGGCCATAGCACAGATACGCAGTATTTT. Translation: CASSRGQGHSTDTQYF.

This chain joins TRBV27 and TRBJ1-1, with no clear D. Per the germline V gene, CDR1 is MNHEY and CDR2 is SMNVEV (reference sequence). The CDR3 sequence is 14 residues long. Trimming stripped 4 bases from V and 1 base from J, with 10 bases between. The CDR3 nucleotides read TGTGCCAGCAGTTACACCCCGGGGAACACTGAAGCTTTCTTT. Its translation: CASSYTPGNTEAFF.

This chain joins TRBV9 and TRBJ2-1; D tentatively reads TRBD1 or TRBD2 (5 bases each). V was trimmed by 5 bases and J by 2 bases, leaving 20 bases between them. The CDR3 contains 17 residues. CDR1 and CDR2 from the germline V gene are SGDLS and YYNGEE. The CDR3 loop is CASRSLSGTATYNEQFF. CDR3 in DNA: TGTGCCAGCAGATCTCTTTCCGGGACCGCCACCTACAATGAGCAGTTCTTC.

V and J are TRBV28 and TRBJ2-1, with 10 bases lining up with TRBD1. This CDR3 is 14 amino acids long. Germline V gene data show CDR1 as MDHEN and CDR2 as SYDVKM. With 4 bases clipped from V and 10 bases from J, the junction kept 7 bases outside the gene matches. In DNA, the CDR3 is TGTGCCAGCAGTTACGGGACAGGGGTGCGAGAGCAGTTCTTC. Protein sequence: CASSYGTGVREQFF.

The rearrangement joins TRBV27 to TRBJ1-1; 8 positions match TRBD1. This CDR3 is 15 amino acids long. Germline V lookup: CDR1 MNHEY, CDR2 SMNVEV (reference sequence). The ends lost 5 bases at V and 3 bases at J; junction bases unmatched: 8. CDR3 nucleotide sequence: TGTGCCAGCAGTCCTCGGACAGGGATGGACACTGAAGCTTTCTTT. Amino acid sequence: CASSPRTGMDTEAFF.

This chain joins TRBV27 and TRBJ2-3; unclear D gene. This CDR3 comprises 10 residues. V lost 8 bases and J lost 9, with 9 bases in between. Germline V CDR1 and CDR2: MNHEY, SMNVEV (reference sequence). The chain's CDR3 is CASGSRTQYF. The CDR3 coding sequence is TGTGCCAGCGGATCCCGGACGCAGTATTTT.

J is TRBJ2-4 and V is TRBV19, with 7 bases aligning to TRBD2. Losses at the gene ends were 5 bases for V and 7 bases for J; bases not matched to a gene: 14. CDR3 size: 16 residues. The germline gives CDR1 LNHDA, CDR2 SQIVND (reference sequence). The CDR3 nucleotides read TGTGCCAGTAGTCGAATCGACTCCCTCGGGGGGAACATTCAGTACTTC. It specifies CASSRIDSLGGNIQYF.

The V call is TRBV28, the J call TRBJ1-3; 7 nucleotides match TRBD1. V shed 8 bases, J shed 4 bases, and the junction held 5 bases outside the gene matches. Germline V lookup: CDR1 MDHEN, CDR2 SYDVKM. The CDR3 is made up of 13 amino acids. The CDR3 region has the DNA TGTGCCAGCGTGACAGGGTTAGGAAACACCATATATTTT. Protein sequence: CASVTGLGNTIYF.

The chain combines TRBV12-2 with TRBJ1-5; TRBD1, the D gene given by the table, was not confirmed from the DNA. TRBV12-2 is classified as a pseudogene. There are 15 residues in the CDR3. The CDR3: CASRTRQGARQPQHF. In DNA, the CDR3 is TGTGCAAGTCGCACCCGACAGGGGGCGAGGCAGCCCCAGCATTTT.

The gene calls are TRBV28 and TRBJ1-3; D may be TRBD1 (5 bases). Germline CDR1 MDHEN, CDR2 SYDVKM. This CDR3 comprises 15 residues. The ends were cut back, 3 bases at V and 0 bases at J, with 9 bases in the middle. CDR3 DNA sequence: TGTGCCAGCAGTTTGGATGGGGCCTCTGGAAACACCATATATTTT. Translation gives CASSLDGASGNTIYF. The whole variable domain, filled in from reference TRBV28 and TRBJ1-3, reads DVKVTQSSRYLVKRTGEKVFLECVQDMDHENMFWYRQDPGLGLRLIYFSYDVKMKEKGDIPEGYSVSREKKERFSLILESASTNQTSMYLCASSLDGASGNTIYFGEGSWLTVV.

The rearrangement joins TRBV18 to TRBJ1-1; no definite D call. This CDR3 has 13 amino acids. V shed 10 bases and J shed 2 bases, with 14 bases lying between them. From germline, CDR1 is KGHSH and CDR2 LQKENI. CDR3 protein: CATSGPSNTEAFF. CDR3 DNA sequence: TGTGCCACCTCCGGACCGAGTAACACTGAAGCTTTCTTT.

This rearrangement joins TRBV28 to TRBJ2-7; D is unresolved. This CDR3 spans 12 amino acids. In germline, CDR1 is MDHEN, CDR2 SYDVKM. The V gene lost 7 bases and the J gene lost 7 bases, with 14 bases spanning the gap. CDR3 DNA sequence: TGTGCCAGCAATGCTGGCTATTCGGAGCAGTACTTC. Translation gives CASNAGYSEQYF.

The chain recombines TRBV10-2 with TRBJ2-7, with 9 bases matching TRBD1. The CDR3 runs to 15 residues. CDR1 and CDR2 from the germline V gene are WSHSY and SAAADI. V was clipped by 7 bases and J by 3 bases; unmatched bases: 10. CDR3 residues: CASMPGQGLLYEQYF. CDR3 DNA sequence: TGCGCCAGCATGCCGGGACAGGGTTTGCTCTACGAGCAGTACTTC.

The chain recombines TRBV27 with TRBJ1-2; D is uncertain. There are 12 residues in the CDR3. CDR1 is MNHEY, CDR2 SMNVEV, per germline (reference sequence). With 4 bases removed from V and 4 bases from J, the gap between germline ends came to 7 bases. The CDR3 region has the DNA TGTGCCAGCAGTTCGCCCGTCTATGGCTACACCTTC. Residues: CASSSPVYGYTF.

This chain joins TRBV10-3 and TRBJ1-4, with D perhaps matching TRBD1 (6 bases). The CDR3 spans 14 residues. CDR1 is ENHRY and CDR2 is SYGVKD in the germline V gene. The V and J ends lost 2 bases and 4 bases respectively, with 8 bases between them. Here the CDR3 reads CAISETGLNEKLFF. The DNA for the CDR3 is TGTGCCATCAGTGAGACAGGGCTTAATGAAAAACTGTTTTTT.

This clone appeared once. The V and J genes are TRBV4-2 and TRBJ2-7; no clear D gene. Germline loops: CDR1 LGHNA, CDR2 YNFKEQ. Between the trimmed V and J ends, which lost 2 bases and 1 base, there was a span of 12 bases. CDR3 length: 15 residues. The CDR3 sequence is CASSQLDWLSYEQYF. The CDR3 DNA reads TGTGCCAGCAGCCAATTAGACTGGTTGTCCTACGAGCAGTACTTC.

This chain links TRBV7-9 with TRBJ2-1; 8 nucleotides agree with TRBD2. The ends lost 0 bases at V and 7 bases at J; junction bases unmatched: 5. Looked up from germline, CDR1 is SEHNR and CDR2 is FQNEAQ (reference sequence). CDR3 size: 15 residues. The CDR3 loop reads CASSLAGGRLNEQFF. CDR3 in DNA: TGTGCCAGCAGCTTAGCGGGCGGGAGGTTAAATGAGCAGTTCTTC.

The chain joins TRBV19 to TRBJ1-2, with TRBD1 matching 9 bases. Germline V gives CDR1 LNHDA, CDR2 SQIVND (reference sequence). The CDR3 runs to 15 residues. The V and J ends lost 4 bases and 2 bases, in that order; junction bases with no gene match: 5. The CDR3 nucleotides are TGTGCCAGTAGTACAACGACAGGGGGAAACTATGGCTACACCTTC. Translated, it gives CASSTTTGGNYGYTF.

This rearrangement joins TRBV27 to TRBJ1-6; no firm D call. Trimming removed 5 bases at V and 9 bases at J, with 8 bases between. This CDR3 is built from 12 residues. Germline V gene data show CDR1 as MNHEY and CDR2 as SMNVEV (reference sequence). CDR3 nucleotides: TGTGCCAGCAGTGATTCTGGTTCACCCCTCCACTTT. Its protein is CASSDSGSPLHF.

This clone was detected once. This chain joins TRBV30 and TRBJ1-5; no firm D call. The germline gives CDR1 GTSNPN, CDR2 SVGIG (reference sequence). Trimming stripped 5 bases from V and 3 bases from J, with 11 bases between. The CDR3 covers 13 residues. DNA for the CDR3: TGTGCCTGGTCTCAGAGTTCCAATCAGCCCCAGCATTTT. Its translation: CAWSQSSNQPQHF. Full variable domain (remainder filled in from reference TRBV30 and TRBJ1-5): SQTIHQWPATLVQPVGSPLSLECTVEGTSNPNLYWYRQAAGRGLQLLFYSVGIGQISSEVPQNLSASRPQDRQFILSSKKLLLSDSGFYLCAWSQSSNQPQHFGDGTRLSIL.

V usage is TRBV27 and J usage is TRBJ2-1; D unresolved. This CDR3 has 14 amino acids. Trimming left V 8 bases short and J 0 bases short, with 11 bases between. CDR1 is MNHEY, CDR2 SMNVEV, per germline (reference sequence). The CDR3: CASGRESSYNEQFF. CDR3 DNA: TGTGCCAGCGGCCGAGAAAGCTCCTACAATGAGCAGTTCTTC.

V is TRBV3-1 (or the pseudogene TRBV3-2) and J is TRBJ2-7; 10 positions agree with TRBD2. In germline, CDR1 is LGHDT, CDR2 YNNKEL (reference sequence). The V and J ends lost 4 bases and 7 bases, in that order; junction bases with no gene match: 4. This CDR3 comprises 13 residues. CDR3 loop: CASSPGTSVEQYF. CDR3 DNA: TGTGCCAGCAGCCCAGGGACTAGCGTAGAGCAGTACTTC.

The chain joins TRBV10-3 to TRBJ2-7; TRBD2 matches at 9 bases. Germline CDR1 reads ENHRY; CDR2 reads SYGVKD. This CDR3 has 14 residues. Losses at the gene ends were 5 bases for V and 2 bases for J; bases not matched to a gene: 4. CDR3 loop: CAISPAGGPYEQYF. Here the CDR3 DNA reads TGTGCCATCAGTCCAGCGGGAGGACCCTACGAGCAGTACTTC.

The chain uses TRBV3-1 (or the pseudogene TRBV3-2) and TRBJ1-3; D gene unclear. The germline V gene encodes CDR1 LGHDT and CDR2 YNNKEL (reference sequence). CDR3 length equals 11 residues. The V gene lost 10 bases and the J gene lost 6 bases, with 10 bases spanning the gap. The CDR3 DNA follows: TGTGCCACCTCACAAGTAAACACCATATATTTT. This encodes CATSQVNTIYF.

This chain uses TRBV15 with TRBJ2-7; a weak D match, TRBD1 (6 bases). V was clipped by 1 base and J by 3 bases, with 13 bases between them. CDR3 length equals 15 residues. Germline V CDR1 and CDR2: LNHNV, YYDKDF (reference sequence). CDR3 in DNA: TGTGCCACCAGCAGAGGGTCCCAGGGGTTCTACGAGCAGTACTTC. It translates to CATSRGSQGFYEQYF.